The 14 T cell receptor beta chains reported below all come from one sample, sequenced in a study of shared clonotypes between healthy human individuals. Using immunoSEQ multiplex PCR, the repertoire was profiled, and TCRdb retains in-frame clones only, with some absent. The table has more than 2,000,000 clones, over 90% seen once; the top ten hold 0.39%. The sample comprised naive CD4+ T cells from PBMCs. The subset here: CD45RA+ positively selected. Every receptor here comes from a man aged 18 to 29 in good health. Some clones in this sample may be carry-over from other donors' samples.

The chain uses TRBV18 and TRBJ1-1; weak D call: TRBD1 (5 bases). The CDR3 loop spans 14 amino acids. Germline assignment: CDR1 KGHSH and CDR2 LQKENI. V gave up 3 bases and J gave up 6 bases, with 14 bases separating them. The CDR3 is CASSPILGVSEAFF. CDR3 in DNA: TGTGCCAGCTCACCTATCCTGGGGGTCTCTGAAGCTTTCTTT.

The chain employs TRBV6-6 and TRBJ2-7, with D unclear. Germline V gives CDR1 MNHNY, CDR2 SVGAGI (reference sequence). The CDR3 sequence is 13 residues long. V lost 2 bases, J lost 5 bases, and 10 bases lay in between. CDR3 DNA: TGTGCCAGCAGTTACATGTCTCCCAACGAGCAGTACTTC. It is translated as CASSYMSPNEQYF.

Notes on this clone: This same CDR3 is encoded by further DNA sequences in the sample. The rearrangement links TRBV5-1 to TRBJ2-1, with 11 bases identical to TRBD2. The V gene's germline CDR1 is SGHRS and CDR2 YFSETQ. The CDR3 is made up of 14 amino acids. V dropped 4 bases and J dropped 6; count of bases not matched to a gene: 3. CDR3 region: CASSPGLAVNEQFF. CDR3 DNA sequence: TGCGCCAGCAGCCCGGGACTAGCGGTCAATGAGCAGTTCTTC.

V gene TRBV6-5 combines with J gene TRBJ1-1; D unresolved. V gave up 5 bases and J gave up 9 bases, with 16 bases separating them. Germline loops: CDR1 MNHEY, CDR2 SVGAGI. The CDR3 runs to 13 residues. Here the CDR3 DNA reads TGTGCCAGCAGTATCGTGACGGGTGGGAAAGCTTTCTTT. This codes for CASSIVTGGKAFF.

A few counts support this clone. The same CDR3 also results from other DNA sequences found in this sample. The chain recombines TRBV5-1 with TRBJ2-2; D gene unclear. V was pared by 2 bases and J by 1 base, with 3 bases between. This CDR3 comprises 13 residues. Germline values: CDR1 SGHRS, CDR2 YFSETQ. DNA of the CDR3: TGCGCCAGCAGCTTCGGGAACACCGGGGAGCTGTTTTTT. Protein: CASSFGNTGELFF.

The chain is built from TRBV9 and TRBJ2-7, with unresolved D. This CDR3 is built from 15 residues. Trimming shortened V by 4 bases and J by 1 base, and 15 bases separated the two germline ends. Germline CDR1 reads SGDLS; CDR2 reads YYNGEE. This CDR3 is CASSLEAGPSYEQYF. DNA for the CDR3: TGTGCCAGCAGCCTCGAGGCTGGGCCGTCCTACGAGCAGTACTTC.

This clone was counted once. The chain carries TRBV10-3 and TRBJ2-3; D unresolved. The germline V and J ends were trimmed by 6 bases and 2 bases, with 15 bases remaining between them. Germline lookup yields CDR1 ENHRY and CDR2 SYGVKD. The CDR3 contains 15 residues. CDR3 in DNA: TGTGCCATCAGACCCGCTACGACCTCCACAGATACGCAGTATTTT. Translated: CAIRPATTSTDTQYF.

This chain connects TRBV27 to TRBJ1-1; D might be TRBD1 (6 bases). Trimming left V 4 bases short and J 7 bases short, with 19 bases between. Germline CDR1 reads MNHEY; CDR2 reads SMNVEV (reference sequence). This CDR3 has 15 amino acids. CDR3: CASSSSGTFGVEAFF. The CDR3, as DNA: TGTGCCAGCAGTTCCTCCGGGACATTTGGGGTTGAAGCTTTCTTT.

This chain links TRBV27 with TRBJ1-1; possibly TRBD1 for D (5 bases). This CDR3 has 16 amino acids. From germline, CDR1 is MNHEY and CDR2 SMNVEV (reference sequence). The ends were cut back, 2 bases at V and 0 bases at J, with 13 bases in the middle. This chain's CDR3 is CASSLVRDSMNTEAFF. The CDR3 DNA reads as TGTGCCAGCAGTTTAGTTCGGGACTCCATGAACACTGAAGCTTTCTTT.

The chain couples TRBV6-1 to TRBJ1-1, with D possibly being TRBD1 (6 bases). Germline lookup yields CDR1 MNHNS and CDR2 SASEGT. Trimming removed 7 bases at V and 6 bases at J, with 21 bases between. CDR3 length: 15 amino acids. In DNA form, the CDR3 reads TGTGCCAGCATCAGGAGGAGGGGGGACGGGTCTGAAGCTTTCTTT. This gives the protein CASIRRRGDGSEAFF.

V is TRBV12-5 and J is TRBJ2-3, with D possibly TRBD2 on 6 matching bases. The V end was cut by 7 bases, the J end by 2 bases, with 16 bases between. The CDR3 sequence is 15 residues long. Germline values: CDR1 LGHNT, CDR2 FRNRAP. The CDR3 coding sequence is TGTGCTAGTGCCGGGCCGTCGGGACTCACAGATACGCAGTATTTT. Translating gives CASAGPSGLTDTQYF. Supplemented by reference TRBV12-5 and TRBJ2-3, the full variable domain reads DARVTQTPRHKVTEMGQEVTMRCQPILGHNTVFWYRQTMMQGLELLAYFRNRAPLDDSGMPKDRFSAEMPDATLATLKIQPSEPRDSAVYFCASAGPSGLTDTQYFGPGTRLTVL.

This clone was recorded only once. The rearrangement links TRBV5-1 to TRBJ2-7, with TRBD2 matching 7 bases. The CDR3 length is 15 residues. The V segment lost 2 bases and the J segment 5 bases; nucleotides outside the gene matches: 10. Per germline, CDR1 SGHRS and CDR2 YFSETQ. The CDR3 reads CASSLEGGSNHEQYF. CDR3 bases: TGCGCCAGCAGCTTAGAGGGCGGGAGTAACCACGAGCAGTACTTC.

The chain is built from TRBV5-1 and TRBJ2-1; D not resolved. Germline CDR1 is SGHRS and CDR2 is YFSETQ. V was trimmed by 4 bases and J by 2 bases, leaving 13 bases between them. The CDR3 runs to 15 residues. CDR3 nucleotide sequence: TGCGCCAGCAGCGCCCTCGCGGAAACCTACAATGAGCAGTTCTTC. This encodes CASSALAETYNEQFF.

The rearrangement links TRBV28 to TRBJ2-7, with 7 nucleotides matching TRBD2. V was pared by 7 bases and J by 3 bases, with 9 bases of the junction left unmatched. The CDR3 contains 14 residues. The germline CDR1 and CDR2 sequences are MDHEN and SYDVKM. The CDR3 here is CASMPLAELYEQYF. In DNA, the CDR3 is TGTGCCAGCATGCCTCTAGCGGAGCTCTACGAGCAGTACTTC.